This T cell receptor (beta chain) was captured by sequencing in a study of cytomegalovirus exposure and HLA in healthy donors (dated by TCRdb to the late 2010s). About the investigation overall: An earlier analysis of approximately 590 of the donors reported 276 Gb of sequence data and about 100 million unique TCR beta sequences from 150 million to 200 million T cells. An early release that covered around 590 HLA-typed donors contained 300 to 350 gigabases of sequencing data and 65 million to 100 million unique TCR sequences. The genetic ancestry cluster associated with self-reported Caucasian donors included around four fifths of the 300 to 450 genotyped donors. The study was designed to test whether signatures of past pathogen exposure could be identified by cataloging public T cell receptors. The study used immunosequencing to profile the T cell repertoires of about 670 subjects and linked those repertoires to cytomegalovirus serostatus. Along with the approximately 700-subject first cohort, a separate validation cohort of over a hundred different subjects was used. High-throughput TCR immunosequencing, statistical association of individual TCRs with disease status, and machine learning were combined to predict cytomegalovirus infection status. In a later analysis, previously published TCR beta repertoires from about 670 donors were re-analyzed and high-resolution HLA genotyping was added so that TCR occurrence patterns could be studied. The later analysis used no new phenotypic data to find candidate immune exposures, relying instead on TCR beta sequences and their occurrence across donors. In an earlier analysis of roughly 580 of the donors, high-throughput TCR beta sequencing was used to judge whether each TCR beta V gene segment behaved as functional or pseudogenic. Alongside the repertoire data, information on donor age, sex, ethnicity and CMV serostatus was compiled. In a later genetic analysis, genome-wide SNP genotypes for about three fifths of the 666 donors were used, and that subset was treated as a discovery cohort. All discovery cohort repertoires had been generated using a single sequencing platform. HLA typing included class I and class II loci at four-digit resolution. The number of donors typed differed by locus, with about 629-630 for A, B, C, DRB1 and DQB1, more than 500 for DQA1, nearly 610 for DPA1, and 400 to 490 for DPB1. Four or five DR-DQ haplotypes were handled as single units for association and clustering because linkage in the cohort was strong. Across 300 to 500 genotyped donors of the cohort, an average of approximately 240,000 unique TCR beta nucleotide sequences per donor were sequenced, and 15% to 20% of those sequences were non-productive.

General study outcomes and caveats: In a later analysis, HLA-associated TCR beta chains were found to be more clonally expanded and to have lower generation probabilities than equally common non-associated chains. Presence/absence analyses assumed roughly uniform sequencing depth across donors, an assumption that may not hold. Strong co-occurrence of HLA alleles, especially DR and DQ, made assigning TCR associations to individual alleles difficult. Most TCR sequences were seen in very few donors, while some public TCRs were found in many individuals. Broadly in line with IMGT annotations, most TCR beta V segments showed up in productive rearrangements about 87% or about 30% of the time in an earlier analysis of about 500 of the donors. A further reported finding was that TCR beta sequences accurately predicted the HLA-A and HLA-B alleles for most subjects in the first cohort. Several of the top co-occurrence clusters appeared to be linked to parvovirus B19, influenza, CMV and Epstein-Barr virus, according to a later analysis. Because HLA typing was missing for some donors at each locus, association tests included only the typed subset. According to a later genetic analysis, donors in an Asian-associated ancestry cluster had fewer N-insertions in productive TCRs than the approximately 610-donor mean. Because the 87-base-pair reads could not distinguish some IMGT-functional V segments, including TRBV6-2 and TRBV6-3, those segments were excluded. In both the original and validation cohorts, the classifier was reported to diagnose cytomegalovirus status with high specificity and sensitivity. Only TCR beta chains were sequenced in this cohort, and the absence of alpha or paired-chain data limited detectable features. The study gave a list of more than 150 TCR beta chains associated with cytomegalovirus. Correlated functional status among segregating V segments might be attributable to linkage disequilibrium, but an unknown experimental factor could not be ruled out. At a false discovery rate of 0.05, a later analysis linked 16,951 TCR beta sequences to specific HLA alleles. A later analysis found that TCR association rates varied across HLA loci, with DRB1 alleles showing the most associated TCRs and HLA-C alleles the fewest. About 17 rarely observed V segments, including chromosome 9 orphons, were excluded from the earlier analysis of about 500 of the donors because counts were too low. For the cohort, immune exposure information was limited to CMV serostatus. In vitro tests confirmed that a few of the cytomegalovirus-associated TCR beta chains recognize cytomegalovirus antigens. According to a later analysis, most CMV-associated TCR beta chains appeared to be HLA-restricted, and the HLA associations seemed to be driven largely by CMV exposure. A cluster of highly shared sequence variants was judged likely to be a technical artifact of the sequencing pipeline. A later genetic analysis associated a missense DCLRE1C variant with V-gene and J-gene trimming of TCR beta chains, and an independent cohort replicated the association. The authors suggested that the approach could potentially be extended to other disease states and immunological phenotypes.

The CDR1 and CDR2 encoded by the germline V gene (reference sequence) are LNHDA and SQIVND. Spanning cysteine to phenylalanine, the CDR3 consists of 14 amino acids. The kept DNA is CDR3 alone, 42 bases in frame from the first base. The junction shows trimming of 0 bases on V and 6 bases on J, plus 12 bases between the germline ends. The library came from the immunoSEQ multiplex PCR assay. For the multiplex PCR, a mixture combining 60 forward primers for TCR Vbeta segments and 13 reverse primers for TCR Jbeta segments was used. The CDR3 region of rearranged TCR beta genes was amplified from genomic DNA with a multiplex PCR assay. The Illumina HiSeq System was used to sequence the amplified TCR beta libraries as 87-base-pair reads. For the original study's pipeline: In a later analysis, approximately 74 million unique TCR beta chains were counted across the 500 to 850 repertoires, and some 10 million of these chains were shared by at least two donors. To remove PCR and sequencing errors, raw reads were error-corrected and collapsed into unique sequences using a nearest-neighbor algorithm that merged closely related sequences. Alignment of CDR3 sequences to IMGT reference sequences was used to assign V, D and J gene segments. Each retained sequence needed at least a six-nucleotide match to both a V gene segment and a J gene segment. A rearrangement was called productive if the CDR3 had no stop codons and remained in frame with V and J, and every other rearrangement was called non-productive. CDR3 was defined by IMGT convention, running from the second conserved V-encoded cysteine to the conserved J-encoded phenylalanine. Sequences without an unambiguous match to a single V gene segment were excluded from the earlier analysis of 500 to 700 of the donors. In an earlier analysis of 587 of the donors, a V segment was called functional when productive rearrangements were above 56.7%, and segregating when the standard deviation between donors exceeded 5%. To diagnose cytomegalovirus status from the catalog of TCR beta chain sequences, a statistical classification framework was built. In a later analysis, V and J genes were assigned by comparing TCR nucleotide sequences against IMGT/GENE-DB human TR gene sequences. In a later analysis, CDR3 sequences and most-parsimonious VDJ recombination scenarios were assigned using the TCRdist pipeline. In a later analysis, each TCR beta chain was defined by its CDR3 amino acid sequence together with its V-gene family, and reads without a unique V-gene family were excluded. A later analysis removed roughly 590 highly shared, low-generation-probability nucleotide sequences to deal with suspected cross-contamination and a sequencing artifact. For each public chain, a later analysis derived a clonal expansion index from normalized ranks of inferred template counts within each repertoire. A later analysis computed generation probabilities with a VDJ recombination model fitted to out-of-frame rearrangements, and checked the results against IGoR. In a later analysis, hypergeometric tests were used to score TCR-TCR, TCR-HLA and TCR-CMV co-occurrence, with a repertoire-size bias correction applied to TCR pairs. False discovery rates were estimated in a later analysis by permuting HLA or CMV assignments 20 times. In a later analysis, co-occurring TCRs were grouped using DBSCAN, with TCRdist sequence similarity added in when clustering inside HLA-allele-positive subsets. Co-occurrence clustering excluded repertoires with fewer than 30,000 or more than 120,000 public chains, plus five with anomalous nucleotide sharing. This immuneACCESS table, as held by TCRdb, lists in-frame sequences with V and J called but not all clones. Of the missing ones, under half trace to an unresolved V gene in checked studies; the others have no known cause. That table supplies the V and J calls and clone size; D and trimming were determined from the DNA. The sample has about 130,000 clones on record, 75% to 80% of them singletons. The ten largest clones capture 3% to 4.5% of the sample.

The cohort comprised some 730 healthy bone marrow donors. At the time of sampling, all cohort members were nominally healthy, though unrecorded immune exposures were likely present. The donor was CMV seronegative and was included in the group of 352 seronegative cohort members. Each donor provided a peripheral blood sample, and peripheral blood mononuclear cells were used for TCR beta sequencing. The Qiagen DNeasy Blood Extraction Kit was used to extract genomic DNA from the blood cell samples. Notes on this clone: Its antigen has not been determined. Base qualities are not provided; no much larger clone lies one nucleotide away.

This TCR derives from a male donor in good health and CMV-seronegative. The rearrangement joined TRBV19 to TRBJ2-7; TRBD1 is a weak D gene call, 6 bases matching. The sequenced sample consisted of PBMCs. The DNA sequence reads TGTGCCAGTAGTATAGATCCTACAGGGCGCGAGCAGTACTTC. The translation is CASSIDPTGREQYF.